The 5 T cell receptor beta chains below come from one sample, sequenced in a study of blood T cell repertoires in COVID-19. Clones were sequenced by immunoSEQ multiplex PCR, and TCRdb holds only the in-frame ones, with some missing. This sample yields about 310,000 clones, of which 80% to 90% are seen a single time; 1% belongs to the top ten. Material for sequencing was peripheral blood. All receptors come from a man aged 45 to 65 with active or convalescent COVID-19.

This clone has at least ten counts. CDR3 sequence reads: CASSLARGEAFF. The CDR3 DNA is TGTGCCAGCAGCTTAGCCAGGGGGGAAGCTTTCTTT. V usage is TRBV7-9 and J usage is TRBJ1-1, with 7 bases lining up with TRBD1. This CDR3 is built from 12 residues. V lost 0 bases and J lost 8; bases outside the gene matches: 0. Per germline, CDR1 SEHNR and CDR2 FQNEAQ (reference sequence).

This clone appeared once. This chain connects TRBV5-1 to TRBJ2-3; possibly TRBD1 for D (6 bases). V lost 2 bases, J lost 1 base, and 14 bases lay in between. The germline CDR1 and CDR2 sequences are SGHRS and YFSETQ. CDR3 length equals 16 residues. The CDR3 protein is CASSFQGNPGTDTQYF. The CDR3 region has the DNA TGCGCCAGCAGCTTTCAGGGGAATCCAGGCACAGATACGCAGTATTTT.

This chain links TRBV14 with TRBJ2-3; 7 bases agree with TRBD1. The CDR3 is 17 amino acids. Per germline, CDR1 SGHDN and CDR2 FVKESK. Trimming cost V 0 bases and J 4 bases; bases outside gene matches: 10. CDR3 sequence reads: CASSQDVTGLPADTQYF. In DNA, the CDR3 is TGTGCCAGCAGCCAAGACGTGACAGGGCTCCCGGCAGATACGCAGTATTTT.

This chain uses TRBV18 with TRBJ2-7, with 11 bases identical to TRBD1. CDR3 length: 14 residues. Germline assignment: CDR1 KGHSH and CDR2 LQKENI. V shed 3 bases, J shed 6 bases, and the junction held 4 bases outside the gene matches. For the CDR3, the DNA is TGTGCCAGCTCACCCGGACAGGGGGCTGGCGAGCAGTACTTC. Its translation: CASSPGQGAGEQYF.

The chain uses TRBV5-1 and TRBJ1-1; D remains unclear. The CDR3 runs to 13 residues. Per germline, CDR1 SGHRS and CDR2 YFSETQ. The V end was cut by 2 bases, the J end by 6 bases, with 11 bases between. CDR3 nucleotide sequence: TGCGCCAGCAGCTTTGAGGAATACTCTGAAGCTTTCTTT. It translates to CASSFEEYSEAFF. The full variable domain, completed using reference TRBV5-1 and TRBJ1-1, is KAGVTQTPRYLIKTRGQQVTLSCSPISGHRSVSWYQQTPGQGLQFLFEYFSETQRNKGNFPGRFSGRQFSNSRSEMNVSTLELGDSALYLCASSFEEYSEAFFGQGTRLTVV.